Given below is one T cell receptor (beta chain) in context. The CDR3 is 17 residues long. Germline loops: CDR1 MNHEY, CDR2 SMNVEV (reference sequence). Trimming at V came to 3 bases and at J to 3 bases, leaving 13 bases not matched to a gene. This sample is part of a study of PD-L1 blockade in urothelial cancer. Study in general: Patients took up atezolizumab in the mid-2010s at 1,200 mg intravenously every 3 weeks. About nine tenths of the roughly 30 patients comprised males who had bladder-origin urothelial cancer. Analyzed time points were 3 weeks (second dose) and 6 weeks after therapy began. Median blood clonality was 0.080, with tens of thousands of unique TCRs.

Sequencing was performed with immunoSEQ multiplex PCR; in TCRdb, only in-frame clones are kept and a portion is missing. The table has around 70,000 clones, roughly 84% seen once. The chain combines TRBV27 with TRBJ2-7; 8 nucleotides agree with TRBD2. This material consisted of PBMCs, taken around atezolizumab (anti-PD-L1) treatment. This clonotype was sampled from a man aged 65 to 85 with urothelial cancer. CDR3 amino acids: CASSFSSGGVRGYEQYF. The CDR3 DNA is TGTGCCAGCAGTTTCTCATCCGGGGGGGTGCGGGGCTACGAGCAGTACTTC.